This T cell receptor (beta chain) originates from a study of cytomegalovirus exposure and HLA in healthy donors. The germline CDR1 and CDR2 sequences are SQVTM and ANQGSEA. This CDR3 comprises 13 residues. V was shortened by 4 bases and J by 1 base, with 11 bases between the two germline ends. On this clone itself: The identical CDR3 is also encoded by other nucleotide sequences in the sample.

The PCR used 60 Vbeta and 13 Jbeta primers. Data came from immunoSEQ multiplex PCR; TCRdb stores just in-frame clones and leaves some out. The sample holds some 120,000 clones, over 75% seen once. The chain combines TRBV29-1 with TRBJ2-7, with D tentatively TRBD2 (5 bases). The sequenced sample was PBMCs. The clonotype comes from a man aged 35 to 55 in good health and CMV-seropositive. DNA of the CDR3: TGCAGCGTTGCCGTTGGACTGTCCTACGAGCAGTACTTC. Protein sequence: CSVAVGLSYEQYF.